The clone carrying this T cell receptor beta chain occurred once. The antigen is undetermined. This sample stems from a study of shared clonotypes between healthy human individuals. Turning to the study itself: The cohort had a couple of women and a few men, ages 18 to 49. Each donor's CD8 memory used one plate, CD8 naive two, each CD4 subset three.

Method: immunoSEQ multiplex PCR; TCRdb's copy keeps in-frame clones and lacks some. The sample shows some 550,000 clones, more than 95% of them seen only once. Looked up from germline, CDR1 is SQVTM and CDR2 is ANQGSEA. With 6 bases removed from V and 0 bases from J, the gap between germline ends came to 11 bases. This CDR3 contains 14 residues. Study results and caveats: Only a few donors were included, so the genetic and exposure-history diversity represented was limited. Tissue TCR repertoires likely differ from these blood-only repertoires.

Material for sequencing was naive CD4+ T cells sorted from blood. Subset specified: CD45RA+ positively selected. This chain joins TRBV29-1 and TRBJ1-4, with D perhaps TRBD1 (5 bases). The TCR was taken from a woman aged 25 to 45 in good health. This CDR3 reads CSVQGFTTNEKLFF. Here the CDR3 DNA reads TGCAGCGTGCAGGGATTCACAACTAATGAAAAACTGTTTTTT.